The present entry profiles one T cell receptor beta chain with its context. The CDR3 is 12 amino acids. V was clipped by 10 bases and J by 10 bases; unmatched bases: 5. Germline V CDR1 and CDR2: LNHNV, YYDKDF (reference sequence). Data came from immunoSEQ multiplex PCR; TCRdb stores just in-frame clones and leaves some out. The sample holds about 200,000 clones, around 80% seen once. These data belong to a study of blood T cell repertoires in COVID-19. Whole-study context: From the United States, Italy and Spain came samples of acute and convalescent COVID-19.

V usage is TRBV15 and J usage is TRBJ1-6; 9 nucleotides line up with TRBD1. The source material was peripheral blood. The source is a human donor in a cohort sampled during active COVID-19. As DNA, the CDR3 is TGTGCCAGCGGACAGGGGTTGTCACCCCTCCACTTT. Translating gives CASGQGLSPLHF.